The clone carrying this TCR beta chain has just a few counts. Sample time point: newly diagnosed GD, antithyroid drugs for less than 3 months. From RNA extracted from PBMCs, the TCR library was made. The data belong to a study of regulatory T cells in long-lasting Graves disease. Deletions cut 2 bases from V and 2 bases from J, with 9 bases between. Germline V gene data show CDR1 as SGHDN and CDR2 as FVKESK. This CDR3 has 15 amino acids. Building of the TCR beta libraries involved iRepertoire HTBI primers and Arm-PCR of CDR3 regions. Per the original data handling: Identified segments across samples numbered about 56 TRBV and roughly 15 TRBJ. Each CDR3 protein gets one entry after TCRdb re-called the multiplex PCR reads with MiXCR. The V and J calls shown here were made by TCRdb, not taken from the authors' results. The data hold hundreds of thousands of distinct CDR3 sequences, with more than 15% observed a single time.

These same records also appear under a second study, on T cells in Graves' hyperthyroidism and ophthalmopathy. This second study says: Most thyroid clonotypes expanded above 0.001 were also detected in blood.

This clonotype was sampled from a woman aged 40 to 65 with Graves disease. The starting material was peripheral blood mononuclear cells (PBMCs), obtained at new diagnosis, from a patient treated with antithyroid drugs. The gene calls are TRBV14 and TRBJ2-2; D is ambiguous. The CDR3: CASSQKNRNTGELFF. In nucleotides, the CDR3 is TGTGCCAGCAGCCAAAAAAACCGAAACACCGGGGAGCTGTTTTTT. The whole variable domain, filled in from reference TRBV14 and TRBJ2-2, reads EAGVTQFPSHSVIEKGQTVTLRCDPISGHDNLYWYRRVMGKEIKFLLHFVKESKQDESGMPNNRFLAERTGGTYSTLKVQPAELEDSGVYFCASSQKNRNTGELFFGEGSRLTVL.